The clone carrying this T cell receptor (beta chain) was found a few times. The data are from a study of blood T cell repertoires in COVID-19. This CDR3 is built from 15 residues. Germline trimming cut 3 bases from V and 2 bases from J; bases unmatched to any gene: 5. Germline values: CDR1 SGHTA, CDR2 FQGNSA. Sequencing was performed with immunoSEQ multiplex PCR; in TCRdb, only in-frame clones are kept and a portion is missing. The sample lists some 110,000 clones; roughly 90% were seen once. The sequenced sample was peripheral blood. The receptor was isolated from a man in his sixties or seventies who had recovered from COVID-19. The J gene is TRBJ2-3, the V gene TRBV7-2; 7 bases are a match to TRBD2. The CDR3 sequence: CASSFQRGATDTQYF. In nucleotides, the CDR3 is TGTGCCAGCAGCTTTCAGCGGGGAGCCACAGATACGCAGTATTTT.